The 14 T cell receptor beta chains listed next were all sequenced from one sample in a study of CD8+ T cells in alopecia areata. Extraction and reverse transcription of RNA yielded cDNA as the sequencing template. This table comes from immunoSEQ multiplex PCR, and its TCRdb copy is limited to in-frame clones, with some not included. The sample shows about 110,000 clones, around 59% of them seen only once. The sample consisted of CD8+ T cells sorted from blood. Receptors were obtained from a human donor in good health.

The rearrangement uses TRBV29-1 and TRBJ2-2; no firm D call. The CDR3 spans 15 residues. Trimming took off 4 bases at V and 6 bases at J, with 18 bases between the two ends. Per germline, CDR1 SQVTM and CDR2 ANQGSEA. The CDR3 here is CSVASVVGTSGELFF. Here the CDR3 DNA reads TGCAGCGTTGCATCTGTGGTCGGCACCTCCGGGGAGCTGTTTTTT.

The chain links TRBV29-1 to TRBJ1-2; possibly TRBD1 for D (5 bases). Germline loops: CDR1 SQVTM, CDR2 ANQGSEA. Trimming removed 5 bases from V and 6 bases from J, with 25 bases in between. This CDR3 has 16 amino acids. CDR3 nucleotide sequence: TGCAGCGTTCACACGCCGTTGGGGCCATCCCAAAATGGCTACACCTTC. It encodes CSVHTPLGPSQNGYTF.

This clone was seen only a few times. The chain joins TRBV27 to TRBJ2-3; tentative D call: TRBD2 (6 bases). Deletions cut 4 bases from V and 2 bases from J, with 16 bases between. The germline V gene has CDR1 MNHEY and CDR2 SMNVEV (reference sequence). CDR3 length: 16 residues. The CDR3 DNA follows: TGTGCCAGCAGTTCACTCCCCCGGGACTCCACAGATACGCAGTATTTT. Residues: CASSSLPRDSTDTQYF.

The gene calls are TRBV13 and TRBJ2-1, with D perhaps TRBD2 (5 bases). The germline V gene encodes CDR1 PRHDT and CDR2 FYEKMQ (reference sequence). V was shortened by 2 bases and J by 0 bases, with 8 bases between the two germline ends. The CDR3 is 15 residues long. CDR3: CASSLMRVSYNEQFF. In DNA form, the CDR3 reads TGTGCCAGCAGCTTAATGCGGGTCTCCTACAATGAGCAGTTCTTC.

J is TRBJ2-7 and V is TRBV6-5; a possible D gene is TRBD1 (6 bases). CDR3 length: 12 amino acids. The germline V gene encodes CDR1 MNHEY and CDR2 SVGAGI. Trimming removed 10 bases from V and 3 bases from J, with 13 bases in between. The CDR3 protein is CATRGLDYEQYF. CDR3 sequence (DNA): TGTGCCACCAGGGGTCTCGACTACGAGCAGTACTTC.

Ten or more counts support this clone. The CDR3 sequence is CASSLDRVGEQYF. DNA of the CDR3: TGTGCCAGCAGTTTGGACCGCGTGGGAGAGCAGTACTTC. The chain has TRBV28 and TRBJ2-7; D is undetermined. The V end was cut by 3 bases, the J end by 7 bases, with 13 bases between. The CDR3 sequence is 13 residues long. Germline V gives CDR1 MDHEN, CDR2 SYDVKM.

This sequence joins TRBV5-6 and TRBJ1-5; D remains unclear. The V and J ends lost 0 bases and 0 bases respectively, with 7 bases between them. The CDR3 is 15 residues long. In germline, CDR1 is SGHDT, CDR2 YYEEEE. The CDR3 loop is CASSLGSGSNQPQHF. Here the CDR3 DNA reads TGTGCCAGCAGCTTGGGTAGCGGTAGCAATCAGCCCCAGCATTTT.

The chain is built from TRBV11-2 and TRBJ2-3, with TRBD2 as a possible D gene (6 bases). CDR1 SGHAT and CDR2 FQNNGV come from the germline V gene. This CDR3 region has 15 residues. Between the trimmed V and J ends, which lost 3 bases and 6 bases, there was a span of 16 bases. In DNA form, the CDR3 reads TGTGCCAGCAGCTTTCTAGCGATCGGTTACGATACGCAGTATTTT. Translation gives CASSFLAIGYDTQYF.

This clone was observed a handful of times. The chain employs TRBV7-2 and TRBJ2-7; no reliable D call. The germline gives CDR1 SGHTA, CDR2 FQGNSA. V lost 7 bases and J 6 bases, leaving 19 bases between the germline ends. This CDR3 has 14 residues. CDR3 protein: CASTLREDGLEQYF. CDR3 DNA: TGTGCCAGCACCTTGAGAGAGGACGGGCTCGAGCAGTACTTC.

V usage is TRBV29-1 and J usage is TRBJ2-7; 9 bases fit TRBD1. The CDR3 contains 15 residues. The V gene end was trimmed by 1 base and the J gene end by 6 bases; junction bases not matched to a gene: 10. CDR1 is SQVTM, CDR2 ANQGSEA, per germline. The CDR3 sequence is CSVEASGTGNGEQYF. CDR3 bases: TGCAGCGTTGAAGCCTCCGGGACAGGGAATGGCGAGCAGTACTTC.

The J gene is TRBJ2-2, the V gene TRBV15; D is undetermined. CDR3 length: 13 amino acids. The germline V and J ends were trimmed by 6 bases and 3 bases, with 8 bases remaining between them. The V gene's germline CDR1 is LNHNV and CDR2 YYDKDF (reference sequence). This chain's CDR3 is CATSYDHTGELFF. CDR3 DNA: TGTGCCACCAGTTACGATCACACCGGGGAGCTGTTTTTT.

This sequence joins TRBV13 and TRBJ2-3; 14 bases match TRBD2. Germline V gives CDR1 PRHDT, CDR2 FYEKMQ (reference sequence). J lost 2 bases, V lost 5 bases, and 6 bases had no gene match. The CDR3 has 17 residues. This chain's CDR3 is CASSGGLAGGYTDTQYF. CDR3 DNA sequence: TGTGCCAGCAGCGGAGGACTAGCGGGGGGTTACACAGATACGCAGTATTTT.

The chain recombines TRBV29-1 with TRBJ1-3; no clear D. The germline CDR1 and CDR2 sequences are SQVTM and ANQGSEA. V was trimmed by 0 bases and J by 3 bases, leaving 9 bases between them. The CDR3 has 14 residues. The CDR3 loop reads CSVEDGGIGNTIYF. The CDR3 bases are TGCAGCGTTGAAGATGGAGGGATTGGAAACACCATATATTTT.

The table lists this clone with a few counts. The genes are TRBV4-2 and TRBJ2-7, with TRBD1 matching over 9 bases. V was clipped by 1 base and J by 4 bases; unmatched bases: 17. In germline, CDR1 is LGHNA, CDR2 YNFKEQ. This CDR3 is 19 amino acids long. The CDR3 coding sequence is TGTGCCAGCAGCCAAGTCGTGGGAACTTGGGACAGGGATAAATACGAGCAGTACTTC. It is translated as CASSQVVGTWDRDKYEQYF.